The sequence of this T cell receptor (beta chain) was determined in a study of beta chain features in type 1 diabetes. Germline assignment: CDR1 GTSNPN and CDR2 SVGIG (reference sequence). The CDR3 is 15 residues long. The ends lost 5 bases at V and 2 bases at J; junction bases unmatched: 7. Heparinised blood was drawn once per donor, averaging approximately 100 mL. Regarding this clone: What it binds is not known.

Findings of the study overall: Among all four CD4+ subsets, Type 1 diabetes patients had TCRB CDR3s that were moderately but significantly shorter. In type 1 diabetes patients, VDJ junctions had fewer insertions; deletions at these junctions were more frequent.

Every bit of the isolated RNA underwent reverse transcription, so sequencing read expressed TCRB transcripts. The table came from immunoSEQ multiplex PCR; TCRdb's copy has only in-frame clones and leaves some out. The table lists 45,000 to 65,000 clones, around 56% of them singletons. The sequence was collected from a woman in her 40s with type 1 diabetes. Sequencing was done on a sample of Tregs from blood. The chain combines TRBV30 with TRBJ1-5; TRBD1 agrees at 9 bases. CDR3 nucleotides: TGTGCCTGGGCGGACAGGGGATGGGGCAATCAGCCCCAGCATTTT. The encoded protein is CAWADRGWGNQPQHF.